This record concerns one TCR beta chain sequence. The data belong to a study of monozygotic twins with inflammatory bowel disease. Researchers ran eight separate cDNA reactions for each sample. The UMIs carried a 6-nucleotide sample barcode, and they were added by template switching. cDNA for TCRalpha and TCRbeta was amplified by nested PCRs of roughly 17 then around 9 cycles. Reprocessing the 5' RACE reads, TCRdb reports a single entry for every CDR3 protein and omits DNA. The sample has about 380,000 distinct CDR3 sequences. An approximately 2.7 ml blood sample was drawn per donor. The material sequenced was blood. The origin of this receptor is a human donor with ulcerative colitis or Crohn's disease, or a healthy co-twin of an affected twin (not recorded which).

The CDR3 here is CASSLDFARPEAFF. The chain links TRBV11-2 to TRBJ1-1. The germline CDR1 and CDR2 sequences are SGHAT and FQNNGV. CDR3 length: 14 residues.